This T cell receptor (beta chain) was found in a study of monozygotic twins with inflammatory bowel disease. Broader study findings: Discordant twins had repertoire similarity that did not differ from that of concordant twins, possibly from limited power. Findings did not support one strong IBD-associated signal or clonotype.

Germline V gene lookup returns CDR1 DFQATT and CDR2 SNEGSKA (reference sequence). CDR3 length equals 16 residues. As to this clonotype: The target antigen is unknown.

Every TCR library consumed about 3.5 ug of total RNA. One entry per CDR3 protein, without DNA, is what TCRdb gives after re-calling the 5' RACE reads. The sample has approximately 400,000 distinct CDR3 sequences, and its top ten clones hold 2% to 3%. The genes are TRBV20-1 and TRBJ1-1; the TCRdb D gene call, TRBD1, has no DNA to confirm it. Sequencing was carried out using blood. The receptor comes from a human donor with ulcerative colitis or Crohn's disease, or a healthy co-twin of an affected twin (not recorded which). The CDR3 here is CSARKTRGGRVGEAFF.